This T cell receptor (beta chain) was identified in a study of T cell responses to AZD1222 COVID-19 vaccine. Notes on the study in general: It should be noted that donors were predominantly white British and more often female, and clonal diversity was possibly underestimated.

On this clone: Its cognate antigen is unknown.

The CDR3 is 11 residues long. Trimming cost V 4 bases and J 10 bases; bases outside gene matches: 2. In germline, CDR1 is ENHRY, CDR2 SYGVKD. Only in-frame clones appear in the TCRdb table, and some are missing; sequencing was by immunoSEQ multiplex PCR. The table includes about 270,000 clones, about 94% detected once. The sample in question was peripheral blood, obtained 28 days after the second AZD1222 dose. The genes are TRBV10-3 and TRBJ1-1, with 8 nucleotides matching TRBD1. This sequence was found in an adult who received the AZD1222 COVID-19 vaccine. This chain's CDR3 is CAISGDRGAFF. The DNA of the CDR3 is TGTGCCATCAGTGGAGACAGGGGAGCTTTCTTT.